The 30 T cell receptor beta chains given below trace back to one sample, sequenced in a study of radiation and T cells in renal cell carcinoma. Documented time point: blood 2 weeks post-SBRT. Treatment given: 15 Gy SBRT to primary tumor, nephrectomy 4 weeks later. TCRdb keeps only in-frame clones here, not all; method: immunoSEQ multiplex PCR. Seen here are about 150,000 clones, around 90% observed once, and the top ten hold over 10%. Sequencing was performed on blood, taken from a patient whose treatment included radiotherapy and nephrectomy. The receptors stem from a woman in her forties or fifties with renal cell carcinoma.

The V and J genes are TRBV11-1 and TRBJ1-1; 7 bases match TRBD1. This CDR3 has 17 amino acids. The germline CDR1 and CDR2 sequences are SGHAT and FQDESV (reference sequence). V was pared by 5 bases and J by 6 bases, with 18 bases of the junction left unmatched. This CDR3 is CASSTAYRGRSVPEAFF. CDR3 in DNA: TGTGCCAGCAGCACGGCCTACAGGGGCCGTTCAGTACCTGAAGCTTTCTTT. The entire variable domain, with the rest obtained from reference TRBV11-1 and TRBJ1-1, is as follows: EAEVAQSPRYKITEKSQAVAFWCDPISGHATLYWYRQILGQGPELLVQFQDESVVDDSQLPKDRFSAERLKGVDSTLKIQPAELGDSAMYLCASSTAYRGRSVPEAFFGQGTRLTVV.

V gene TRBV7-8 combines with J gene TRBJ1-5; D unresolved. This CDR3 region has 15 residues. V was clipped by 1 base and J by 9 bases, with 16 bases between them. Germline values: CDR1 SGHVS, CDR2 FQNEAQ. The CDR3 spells CASSLGEGGFVPQHF. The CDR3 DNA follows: TGTGCCAGCAGCTTAGGGGAGGGAGGGTTCGTGCCCCAGCATTTT. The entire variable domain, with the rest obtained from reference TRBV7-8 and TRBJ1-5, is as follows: GAGVSQSPRYKVAKRGQDVALRCDPISGHVSLFWYQQALGQGPEFLTYFQNEAQLDKSGLPSDRFFAERPEGSVSTLKIQRTQQEDSAVYLCASSLGEGGFVPQHFGDGTRLSIL.

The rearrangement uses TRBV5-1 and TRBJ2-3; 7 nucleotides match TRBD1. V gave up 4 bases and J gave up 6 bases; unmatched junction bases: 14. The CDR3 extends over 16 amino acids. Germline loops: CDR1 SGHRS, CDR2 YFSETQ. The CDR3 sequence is CASSPTDRVPADTQYF. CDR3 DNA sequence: TGCGCCAGCAGCCCAACTGACAGGGTCCCGGCTGATACGCAGTATTTT.

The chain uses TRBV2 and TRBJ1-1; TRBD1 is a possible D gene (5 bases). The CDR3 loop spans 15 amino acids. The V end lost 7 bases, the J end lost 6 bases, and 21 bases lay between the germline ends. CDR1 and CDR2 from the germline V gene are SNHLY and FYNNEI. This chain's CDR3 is CASKDPGPINAEAFF. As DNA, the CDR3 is TGTGCCAGCAAGGACCCGGGACCGATTAACGCTGAAGCTTTCTTT.

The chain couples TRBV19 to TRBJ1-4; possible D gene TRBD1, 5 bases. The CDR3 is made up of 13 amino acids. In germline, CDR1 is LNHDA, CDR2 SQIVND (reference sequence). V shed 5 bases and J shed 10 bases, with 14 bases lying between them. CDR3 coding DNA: TGTGCCAGTAGTTCCCGGGGGGGAGGAAAACTGTTTTTT. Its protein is CASSSRGGGKLFF. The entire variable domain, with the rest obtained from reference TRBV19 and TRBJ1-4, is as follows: DGGITQSPKYLFRKEGQNVTLSCEQNLNHDAMYWYRQDPGQGLRLIYYSQIVNDFQKGDIAEGYSVSREKKESFPLTVTSAQKNPTAFYLCASSSRGGGKLFFGSGTQLSVL.

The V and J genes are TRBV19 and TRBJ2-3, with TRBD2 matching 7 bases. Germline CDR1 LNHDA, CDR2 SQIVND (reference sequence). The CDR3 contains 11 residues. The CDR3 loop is CSSGLTDTQYF. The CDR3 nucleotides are TGTTCTAGCGGCCTCACAGATACGCAGTATTTT.

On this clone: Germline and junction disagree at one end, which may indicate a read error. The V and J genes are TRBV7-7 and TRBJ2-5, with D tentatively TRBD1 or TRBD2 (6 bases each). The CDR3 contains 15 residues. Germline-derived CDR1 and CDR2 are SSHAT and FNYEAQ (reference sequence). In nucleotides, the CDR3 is TGTGCTAGCAGCTTGGGCGGCAGGGGAGGAGAGACCCAGTACTTC. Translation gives CASSLGGRGGETQYF.

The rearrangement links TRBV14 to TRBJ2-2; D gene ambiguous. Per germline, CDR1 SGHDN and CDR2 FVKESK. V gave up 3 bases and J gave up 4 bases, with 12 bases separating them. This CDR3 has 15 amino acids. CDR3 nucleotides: TGTGCCAGCAGCCATCTGGGCGCGAGCACCGGGGAGCTGTTTTTT. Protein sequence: CASSHLGASTGELFF. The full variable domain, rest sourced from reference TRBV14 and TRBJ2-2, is EAGVTQFPSHSVIEKGQTVTLRCDPISGHDNLYWYRRVMGKEIKFLLHFVKESKQDESGMPNNRFLAERTGGTYSTLKVQPAELEDSGVYFCASSHLGASTGELFFGEGSRLTVL.

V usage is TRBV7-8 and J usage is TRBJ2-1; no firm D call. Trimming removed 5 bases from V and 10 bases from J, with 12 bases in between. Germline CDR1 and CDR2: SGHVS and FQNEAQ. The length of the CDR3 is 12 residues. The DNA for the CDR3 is TGTGCCAGCAGCGTCCCGGCGCCCGAGCAGTTCTTC. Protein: CASSVPAPEQFF.

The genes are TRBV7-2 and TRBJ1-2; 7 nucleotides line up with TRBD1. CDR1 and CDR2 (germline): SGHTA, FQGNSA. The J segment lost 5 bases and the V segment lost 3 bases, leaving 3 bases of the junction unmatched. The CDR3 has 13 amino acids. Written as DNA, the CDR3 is TGTGCCAGCAGCTTGGGACAGTCATATGGCTACACCTTC. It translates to CASSLGQSYGYTF.

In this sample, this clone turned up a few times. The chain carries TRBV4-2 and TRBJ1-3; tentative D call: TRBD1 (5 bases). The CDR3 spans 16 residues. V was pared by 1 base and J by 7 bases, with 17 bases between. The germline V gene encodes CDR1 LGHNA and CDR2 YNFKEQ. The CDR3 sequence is CASSQVLAGSINTIYF. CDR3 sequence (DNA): TGTGCCAGCAGCCAAGTCCTGGCAGGGAGTATCAACACCATATATTTT.

The CDR3 loop is CASSLQRDREQYF. The CDR3 DNA reads TGCGCCAGCAGCTTGCAACGGGACCGCGAGCAGTACTTC. The chain has TRBV5-1 and TRBJ2-7; the D call may be TRBD1 or TRBD2 (5 bases each). The CDR3 spans 13 residues. Trimming shortened V by 1 base and J by 6 bases, and 11 bases separated the two germline ends. The V gene's germline CDR1 is SGHRS and CDR2 YFSETQ.

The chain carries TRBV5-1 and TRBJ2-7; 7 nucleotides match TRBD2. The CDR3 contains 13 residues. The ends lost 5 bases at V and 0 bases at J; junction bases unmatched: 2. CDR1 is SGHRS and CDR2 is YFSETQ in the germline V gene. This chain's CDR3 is CASRPGGSYEQYF. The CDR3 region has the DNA TGCGCCAGCAGGCCGGGGGGCTCCTACGAGCAGTACTTC. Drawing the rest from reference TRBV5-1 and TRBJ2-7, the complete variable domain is KAGVTQTPRYLIKTRGQQVTLSCSPISGHRSVSWYQQTPGQGLQFLFEYFSETQRNKGNFPGRFSGRQFSNSRSEMNVSTLELGDSALYLCASRPGGSYEQYFGPGTRLTVT.

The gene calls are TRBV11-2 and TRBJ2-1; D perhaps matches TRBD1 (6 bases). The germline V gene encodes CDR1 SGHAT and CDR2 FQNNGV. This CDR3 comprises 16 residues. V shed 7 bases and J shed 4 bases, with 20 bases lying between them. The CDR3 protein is CASTFSGTPPYNEQFF. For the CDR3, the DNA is TGTGCCAGCACCTTTTCAGGGACACCTCCGTACAATGAGCAGTTCTTC.

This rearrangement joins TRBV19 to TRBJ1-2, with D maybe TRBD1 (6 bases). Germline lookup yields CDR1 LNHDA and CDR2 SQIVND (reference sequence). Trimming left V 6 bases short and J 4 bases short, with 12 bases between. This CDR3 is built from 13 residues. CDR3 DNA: TGTGCCAGTAGCCGGGACAACCGCTATGGCTACACCTTC. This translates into CASSRDNRYGYTF.

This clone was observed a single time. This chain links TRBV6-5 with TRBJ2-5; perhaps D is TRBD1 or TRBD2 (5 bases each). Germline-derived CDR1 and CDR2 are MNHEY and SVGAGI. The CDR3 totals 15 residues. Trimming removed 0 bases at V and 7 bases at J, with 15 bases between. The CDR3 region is CASSYSSGLAVTQYF. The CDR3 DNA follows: TGTGCCAGCAGTTACTCGTCGGGGCTAGCTGTGACCCAGTACTTC.

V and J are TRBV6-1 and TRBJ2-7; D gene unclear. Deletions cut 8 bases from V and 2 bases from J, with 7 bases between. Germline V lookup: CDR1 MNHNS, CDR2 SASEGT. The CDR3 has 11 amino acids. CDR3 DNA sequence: TGTGCCAGCTTGCAGGCCTACGAGCAGTACTTC. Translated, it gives CASLQAYEQYF.

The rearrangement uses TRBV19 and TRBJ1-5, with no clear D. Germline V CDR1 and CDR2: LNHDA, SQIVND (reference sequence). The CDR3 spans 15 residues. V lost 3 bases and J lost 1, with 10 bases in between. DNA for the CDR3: TGTGCCAGTAGTATTTGGGGTAAGAGCAATCAGCCCCAGCATTTT. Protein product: CASSIWGKSNQPQHF. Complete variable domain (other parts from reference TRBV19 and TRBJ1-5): DGGITQSPKYLFRKEGQNVTLSCEQNLNHDAMYWYRQDPGQGLRLIYYSQIVNDFQKGDIAEGYSVSREKKESFPLTVTSAQKNPTAFYLCASSIWGKSNQPQHFGDGTRLSIL.

This chain's CDR3 is CASAIRGGGDGYTF. The CDR3 DNA reads as TGCGCCAGCGCCATCCGGGGAGGGGGGGATGGCTACACCTTC. The chain joins TRBV5-1 to TRBJ1-2; D may be TRBD1 (6 bases). V lost 7 bases, J lost 6 bases, and 19 bases lay in between. Germline loops: CDR1 SGHRS, CDR2 YFSETQ. The CDR3 runs 14 residues.

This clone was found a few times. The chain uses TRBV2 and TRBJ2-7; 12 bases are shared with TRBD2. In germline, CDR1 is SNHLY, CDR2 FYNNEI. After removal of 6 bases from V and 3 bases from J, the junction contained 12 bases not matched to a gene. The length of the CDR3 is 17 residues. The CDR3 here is CASRPGLAGLVLYEQYF. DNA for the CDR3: TGTGCCAGCAGACCCGGACTAGCGGGGCTAGTACTCTACGAGCAGTACTTC.

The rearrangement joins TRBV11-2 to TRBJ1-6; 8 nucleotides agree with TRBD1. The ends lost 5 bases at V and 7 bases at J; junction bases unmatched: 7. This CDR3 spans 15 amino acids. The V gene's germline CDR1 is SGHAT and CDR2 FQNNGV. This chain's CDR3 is CASSDRGWGNSPLHF. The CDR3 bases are TGTGCCAGCAGCGACAGGGGTTGGGGGAATTCACCCCTCCACTTT. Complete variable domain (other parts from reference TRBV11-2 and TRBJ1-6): EAGVAQSPRYKIIEKRQSVAFWCNPISGHATLYWYQQILGQGPKLLIQFQNNGVVDDSQLPKDRFSAERLKGVDSTLKIQPAKLEDSAVYLCASSDRGWGNSPLHFGNGTRLTVT.

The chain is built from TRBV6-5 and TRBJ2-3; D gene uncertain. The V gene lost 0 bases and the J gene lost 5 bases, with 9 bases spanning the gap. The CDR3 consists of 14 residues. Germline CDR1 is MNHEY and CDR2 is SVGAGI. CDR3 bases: TGTGCCAGCAGTTACTCCGTGTACGGAGATACGCAGTATTTT. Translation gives CASSYSVYGDTQYF.

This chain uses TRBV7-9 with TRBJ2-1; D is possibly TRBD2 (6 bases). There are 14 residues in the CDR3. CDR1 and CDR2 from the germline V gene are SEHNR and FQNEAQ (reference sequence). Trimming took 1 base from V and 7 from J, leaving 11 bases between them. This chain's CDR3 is CASSLVAGGNEQFF. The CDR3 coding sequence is TGTGCCAGCAGCTTAGTAGCCGGGGGTAATGAGCAGTTCTTC.

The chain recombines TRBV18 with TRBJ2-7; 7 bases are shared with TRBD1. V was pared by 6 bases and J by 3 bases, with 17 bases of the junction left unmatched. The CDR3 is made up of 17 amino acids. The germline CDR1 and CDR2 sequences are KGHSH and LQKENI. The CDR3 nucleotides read TGTGCCAGCTCCCCTTACTCAGGGACAGTCATAATCTACGAGCAGTACTTC. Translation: CASSPYSGTVIIYEQYF.

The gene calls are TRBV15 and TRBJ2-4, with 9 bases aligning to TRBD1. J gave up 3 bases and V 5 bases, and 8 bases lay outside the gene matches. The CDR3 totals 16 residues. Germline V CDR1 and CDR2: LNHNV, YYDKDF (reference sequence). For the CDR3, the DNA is TGTGCCACCAGCCGCCGACAGGGGGGAAGCAAAAACATTCAGTACTTC. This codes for CATSRRQGGSKNIQYF. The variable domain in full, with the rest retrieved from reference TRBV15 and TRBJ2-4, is DAMVIQNPRYQVTQFGKPVTLSCSQTLNHNVMYWYQQKSSQAPKLLFHYYDKDFNNEADTPDNFQSRRPNTSFCFLDIRSPGLGDTAMYLCATSRRQGGSKNIQYFGAGTRLSVL.

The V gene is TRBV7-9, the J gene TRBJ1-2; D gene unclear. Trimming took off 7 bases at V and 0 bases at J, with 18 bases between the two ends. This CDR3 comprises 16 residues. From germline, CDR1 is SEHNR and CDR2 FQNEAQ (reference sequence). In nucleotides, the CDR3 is TGTGCCAGCACCCTAGTTGCAACCGGTGCTAACTATGGCTACACCTTC. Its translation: CASTLVATGANYGYTF.

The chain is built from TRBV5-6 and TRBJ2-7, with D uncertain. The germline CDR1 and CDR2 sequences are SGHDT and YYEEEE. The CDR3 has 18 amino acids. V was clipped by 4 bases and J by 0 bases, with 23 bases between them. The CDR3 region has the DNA TGTGCCAGCAGCGTCCGGAGATTGACGGCCGTTGGCTCCTACGAGCAGTACTTC. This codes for CASSVRRLTAVGSYEQYF.

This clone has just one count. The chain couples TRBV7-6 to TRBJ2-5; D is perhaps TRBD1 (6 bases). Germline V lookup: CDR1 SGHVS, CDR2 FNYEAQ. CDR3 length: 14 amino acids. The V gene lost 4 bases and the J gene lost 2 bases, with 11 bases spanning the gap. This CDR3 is CASSSRTVQETQYF. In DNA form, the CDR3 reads TGTGCCAGCAGCTCCCGGACAGTACAAGAGACCCAGTACTTC.

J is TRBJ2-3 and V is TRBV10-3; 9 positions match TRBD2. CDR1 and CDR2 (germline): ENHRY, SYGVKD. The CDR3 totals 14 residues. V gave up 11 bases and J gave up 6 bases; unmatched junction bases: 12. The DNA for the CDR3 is TGTGCCGCCTCACCGGGACTAGCTTCGGATACGCAGTATTTT. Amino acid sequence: CAASPGLASDTQYF.

Written as DNA, the CDR3 is TGTGCCAGCAGTGCTTCTAGCAGGGAGACCCAGTACTTC. It encodes CASSASSRETQYF. The chain recombines TRBV2 with TRBJ2-5; D is perhaps TRBD2 (5 bases). CDR3 size: 13 residues. Trimming cost V 4 bases and J 5 bases, with 11 bases left between them. Germline V gene lookup returns CDR1 SNHLY and CDR2 FYNNEI.